These T cell receptor beta chains were read from a single sample in a study of T cell responses to AZD1222 COVID-19 vaccine. Method: immunoSEQ multiplex PCR; TCRdb's copy keeps in-frame clones and lacks some. The data hold more than 95,000 clones, with 85% to 95% observed a single time. Sequences were derived from peripheral blood, sampled on day 0 of AZD1222 vaccination. The receptors were gathered from an adult in good health. Both conserved end residues are part of each CDR3. D genes are given only for firm matches. The listing skips clone size in some rows; elsewhere it reads once, few, many or a size class.

cdr3_nt cdr3_aa j_call d_call clone_size v_call
TGTGCCAGCAGTCTAAACAGGAGTTCACCCCTCCACTTT CASSLNRSSPLHF TRBJ1-6 . . TRBV27
TGTGCCAGCAGCGTAGATGGCAGTAAGGCCTACGAGCAGTACTTC CASSVDGSKAYEQYF TRBJ2-7 . . TRBV9
TGTGCCAGCAGCTTCGTTCGGAGCGGGAGCCCCACAGATACGCAGTATTTT CASSFVRSGSPTDTQYF TRBJ2-3 TRBD2 . TRBV5-5
TGTGCCAGCAGCAAAGGGACAAAATATAATTCACCCCTCCACTTT CASSKGTKYNSPLHF TRBJ1-6 . few TRBV21-1
TGTGCCAGCTCACCCCTGGAGTTCGACGAGCAGTACTTC CASSPLEFDEQYF TRBJ2-7 . . TRBV18
TGCGCCAGCAGTGAGGGTCGGGGAGAGCTGACGGAGCAGTTCTTC CASSEGRGELTEQFF TRBJ2-1 . . TRBV10-1
TGTGCCAGCAGTGAAGCCCTGGGAGGGGGGCAGTGGACCGGGGAGCTGTTTTTT CASSEALGGGQWTGELFF TRBJ2-2 . . TRBV6-1
TGCGCCAGCAGCCTCAAATGGGGCCCGGGAGGCAAAAACATTCAGTACTTC CASSLKWGPGGKNIQYF TRBJ2-4 TRBD2 . TRBV4-1
TGTGCCAGCAGCGTGGAATCTGGAGGCAATTCACCCCTCCACTTT CASSVESGGNSPLHF TRBJ1-6 . . TRBV9
TGTGCCTGGAGTGGGGGCCGCAAAAACATTCAGTACTTC CAWSGGRKNIQYF TRBJ2-4 . . TRBV30
TGTGCCAGTAGTAGGACAGGGAACACTGAAGCTTTCTTT CASSRTGNTEAFF TRBJ1-1 TRBD1 few TRBV19
TGCGCCAGCAGATTAGGGGCGGGTGGCTACACCTTC CASRLGAGGYTF TRBJ1-2 . once TRBV5-1
TGTGCCCGTGCCCCCGCTGGAGGTAGTAACTATGGCTACACCTTC CARAPAGGSNYGYTF TRBJ1-2 . . TRBV30
TGTGCCAGCAGCTTCACAGGGGATGCTGAGCAGTTCTTC CASSFTGDAEQFF TRBJ2-1 TRBD1 . TRBV5-4
TGTGCCAGCACCCCACTCCCCCAGGACTACGAGCAGTACTTC CASTPLPQDYEQYF TRBJ2-7 . . TRBV6-5
TGTGCCAGCAGTGATGATATGTATCAGCCCCAGCATTTT CASSDDMYQPQHF TRBJ1-5 . . TRBV6-1
TGTGCCAGCAGCTTGGCCGCCGGGACAGCGGGCTACACCTTC CASSLAAGTAGYTF TRBJ1-2 TRBD1 . TRBV5-6
TGCGCCAGCAGCCAACCGGGACAGGGAGCTTCTGGGGCCAACGTCCTGACTTTC CASSQPGQGASGANVLTF TRBJ2-6 TRBD1 . TRBV4-1
TGTGCCACCAGCAGTGGGCGGTGGGGGGAACCTGGAAACACCATATATTTT CATSSGRWGEPGNTIYF TRBJ1-3 . . TRBV15
TGTGCCAGCGGAGGGGGACAGGGCAATCAGCCCCAGCATTTT CASGGGQGNQPQHF TRBJ1-5 TRBD1 once TRBV2
TGTGCCAGCTCATCGGCCCCAGAGACCCAGTACTTC CASSSAPETQYF TRBJ2-5 . . TRBV18
TGTGCCAGCAGCCCCGGACTAGCGGGAGGGGCAGATACGCAGTATTTT CASSPGLAGGADTQYF TRBJ2-3 TRBD2 . TRBV7-2
TGTGCCAGCAGTTCATACAGGGGCGGGGGCTACACCTTC CASSSYRGGGYTF TRBJ1-2 TRBD1 few TRBV27
TGTGCCAGCAGCTTAGATCAGGGAGGGGAGCTGTTTTTT CASSLDQGGELFF TRBJ2-2 . . TRBV7-3
TGTGCCAGCAGCCAAGCGGGGAACACAGATACGCAGTATTTT CASSQAGNTDTQYF TRBJ2-3 . . TRBV3-1/TRBV3-2
TGCAGCGTTAGCCAGGGGACAAGCACAGATACGCAGTATTTT CSVSQGTSTDTQYF TRBJ2-3 . . TRBV29-1
TGTGCCAGCAGTTATAGGGCTTCCTACAATGAGCAGTTCTTC CASSYRASYNEQFF TRBJ2-1 . . TRBV27
TGTGCCAGTAGTAAACAGGGATTGGCGCCCCAGCATTTT CASSKQGLAPQHF TRBJ1-5 . . TRBV19
TGTGCCAGCAGTGTTCGGACAGCAGATACGCAGTATTTT CASSVRTADTQYF TRBJ2-3 . . TRBV2
TGTGCCAGCAGCCCCGGAAGTCCTGGGGCCAACGTCCTGACTTTC CASSPGSPGANVLTF TRBJ2-6 . . TRBV7-3
TGTGCCAGCAGTCTGGGGACAGGAGAAAATTCACCCCTCCACTTT CASSLGTGENSPLHF TRBJ1-6 TRBD1 . TRBV28
TGTGCCAGCAACTTCCCCCCTATTTCCTACAATGAGCAGTTCTTC CASNFPPISYNEQFF TRBJ2-1 . few TRBV7-3
TGTGCCAGCAGTGAACAGGAGAGAAGTGAGCAGTTCTTC CASSEQERSEQFF TRBJ2-1 . . TRBV6-1
TGCGCCAGCAGCCAAGAAGGGGGGACAGGGGTGAACACTGAAGCTTTCTTT CASSQEGGTGVNTEAFF TRBJ1-1 TRBD1 . TRBV4-1
TGCGCCAGCAGCCAAGGGCAGGGGGCGGCCCGGACCCAGTACTTC CASSQGQGAARTQYF TRBJ2-5 TRBD1 once TRBV4-1
TGTGCCAGCAGTTTAGGGACAACCTACGAGCAGTACTTC CASSLGTTYEQYF TRBJ2-7 . . TRBV6-5
TGTGCCAGCTCACCACTCGCGAAACCGGGCGGCGAGCAGTACTTC CASSPLAKPGGEQYF TRBJ2-7 . . TRBV18